This TCR beta chain was obtained from a study of PD-L1 blockade in urothelial cancer. The wider study: About nine tenths of the roughly 30 patients were men who had bladder-origin urothelial cancer. At 3 weeks (second dose) and 6 weeks after starting treatment, blood was analyzed.

There are a few counts of this clone. Antigen specificity is unknown. Germline loops: CDR1 SGHNT, CDR2 YENEEA. V was pared by 8 bases and J by 2 bases, with 11 bases between. This CDR3 has 13 residues. TCRdb keeps only in-frame clones here, not all; method: immunoSEQ multiplex PCR. Among 30,000 to 50,000 clones listed, about 89% were seen once. Findings and caveats of the study: For durable-benefit patients, tumor-associated blood clones expanded more at 3 weeks.

This sequence was found in a man in his fifties or sixties with urothelial cancer. The rearrangement uses TRBV11-3 and TRBJ2-3, with D maybe TRBD1 (5 bases). Here the sequenced sample was PBMCs, taken around atezolizumab (anti-PD-L1) treatment. The CDR3: CASGRGDTDTQYF. CDR3 coding DNA: TGTGCCAGCGGTAGGGGTGACACAGATACGCAGTATTTT.